This TCR beta chain stems from a study of vaccination and CD4 T cells after COVID-19. To note about this clonotype: Its antigen is not identified.

CDR3 size: 20 residues. V lost 6 bases to trimming and J lost 5 bases; unmatched junction nucleotides: 22. Germline assignment: CDR1 SGHVT and CDR2 SQSDAQ. Specified treatment: roughly 10-day PBMC culture with coronavirus spike peptide pools or control peptides (ViraFEST assay). An Oncomine TCR Beta short-read assay was used to sequence the DNA from cultured CD4+ T cells. TCRdb reprocessed the PCR reads via MiXCR and lists one record per CDR3 protein. The sample comprises some 14,000 distinct CDR3 sequences, under 75% of which are singletons, and 6.2% rests with the top ten. This TCR derives from a human donor who had recovered from COVID-19. The chain combines TRBV7-4 with TRBJ2-2, with 9 positions matching TRBD1. Sequenced material: CD4+ T cells from blood, cultured in vitro. DNA of the CDR3: TGTGCCAGCAGAACACGGAGTACAGGGGGCGCAGGTTTTAGGACCGGGGAGCTGTTTTTT. Translating gives CASRTRSTGGAGFRTGELFF.